The subject of this entry is one T cell receptor (beta chain). The CDR3 loop spans 16 amino acids. V was clipped by 5 bases and J by 1 base; unmatched bases: 11. Germline values: CDR1 SGHVS, CDR2 FQNEAQ. This sample is drawn from a study of cytomegalovirus exposure and HLA in healthy donors. The PCR made use of 60 Vbeta and 13 Jbeta primers. Assay used: immunoSEQ multiplex PCR; TCRdb lists only in-frame clones, some missing. The repertoire holds about 140,000 clones, with approximately 80% as singletons. The TCR sequence derives from a female donor in good health and CMV-seronegative. Sequenced input: PBMCs. V is TRBV7-8 and J is TRBJ2-7, with 7 bases fitting TRBD1. The CDR3 sequence: CASSAPQGSASYEQYF. CDR3 coding DNA: TGTGCCAGCAGCGCTCCACAGGGGTCCGCTTCCTACGAGCAGTACTTC. The full variable domain, rest sourced from reference TRBV7-8 and TRBJ2-7, is GAGVSQSPRYKVAKRGQDVALRCDPISGHVSLFWYQQALGQGPEFLTYFQNEAQLDKSGLPSDRFFAERPEGSVSTLKIQRTQQEDSAVYLCASSAPQGSASYEQYFGPGTRLTVT.